The present T cell receptor beta chain was sequenced within a study of blood T cell repertoires in COVID-19. Study-wide background: T cells, B-cell-depleted T cells, or PBMCs supplied cDNA or gDNA.

Using immunoSEQ multiplex PCR, the repertoire was profiled, and TCRdb retains in-frame clones only, with some absent. Of over 60,000 clones detected, approximately 89% appear once; the ten largest clones hold approximately 35%. The CDR3 is 14 amino acids. V was clipped by 3 bases and J by 6 bases, with 14 bases between them. Germline CDR1 MNHEY, CDR2 SMNVEV (reference sequence). This TCR was recovered from a woman of 80 years or more with active or convalescent COVID-19. This sequence joins TRBV27 and TRBJ1-1; D perhaps matches TRBD1 (5 bases). Sequencing used peripheral blood. The CDR3 DNA sequence: TGTGCCAGCAGTTTTGGCCGTCGGGGGGCTGAAGCTTTCTTT. Its translation is CASSFGRRGAEAFF.